This is a list of T cell receptor beta chains from one sample in a study of molecular identifiers for immune sequencing clone quantification. TCRdb redid the calling of the PCR reads with MiXCR, one entry per CDR3 protein. The sample holds fewer than 350,000 distinct CDR3 sequences, over 20% seen once. Sequences were obtained from naive CD8+ T cells from blood, with Jurkat cell RNA spiked in. All receptors come from a human donor in good health. Some libraries in this study had Jurkat cell RNA spiked in. Both conserved end residues are trimmed from each CDR3. D genes are given only for firm matches. Only some rows state a clone size, as once, few, many or a class for expanded clones.

>TRBJ2-7|many|TRBV5-4|NA
ASSFRGGQPVQY
>TRBJ2-1|few|TRBV7-2|NA
ASSLDDYNEQF
>TRBJ2-5|many|TRBV6-5|TRBD2
ASRGGYQETQY
>TRBJ2-7|NA|TRBV7-9|NA
ASSLAPEGVYEQY
>TRBJ2-1|NA|TRBV7-3|TRBD2
ASSLYGGRANEQF
>TRBJ1-4|few|TRBV4-2|NA
ASSQDSQGTGFEKLF
>TRBJ2-7|many|TRBV5-1|NA
ASSFDTSYEQY
>TRBJ2-2|few|TRBV19|TRBD2
ASSPTTGTSFLFGELF
>TRBJ2-3|many|TRBV7-6|TRBD2
ASSSIRASGRATSDTQY
>TRBJ2-2|many|TRBV13|NA
ASSLKGILTGELF
>TRBJ2-2|many|TRBV3-1|NA
ASSQEAGELF
>TRBJ1-1|NA|TRBV11-3|NA
ASGSRTKNTEAF
>TRBJ2-3|many|TRBV15|TRBD2
ATSKFGSSGLANTDTQY
>TRBJ2-3|many|TRBV2|TRBD1
ASSDRDFSLKGDTQY
>TRBJ1-1|many|TRBV10-3|TRBD1
ATQGAGVNTEAF
>TRBJ2-7|many|TRBV6-5|NA
ASREGAVDEQY
>TRBJ2-1|once|TRBV6-5|NA
ASSNEGYNEQF
>TRBJ1-2|many|TRBV6-6|NA
ASTQLDGPFRGYT
>TRBJ2-5|NA|TRBV12-5|NA
ASGPPVWGQETQY
>TRBJ2-3|few|TRBV20-1|NA
SASGKTDTQY
>TRBJ2-7|NA|TRBV18|TRBD1
ATAGTAAYEQY
>TRBJ1-1|many|TRBV4-3|NA
ASSQDLHRWNTEAF
>TRBJ1-6|many|TRBV7-6|NA
ASSLSTAYSPLH
>TRBJ2-3|NA|TRBV9|NA
ASSVGYGTYTQY
>TRBJ2-1|NA|TRBV12-3/TRBV12-4|TRBD1
ASSLDRGSNNEQF
>TRBJ1-6|many|TRBV9|NA
ASSVGVVGSPLH
>TRBJ2-3|few|TRBV9|TRBD2
ASSAILAGYGDTQY
>TRBJ1-5|many|TRBV19|NA
ASSTTPGHLNNQPQH
>TRBJ2-1|few|TRBV24-1|NA
ATTTGSYNEQF
>TRBJ2-5|many|TRBV4-1|NA
ASSQESWAQKETQY
>TRBJ1-1|many|TRBV29-1|TRBD1
SVRTGLSTEAF
>TRBJ2-7|NA|TRBV6-2/TRBV6-3|NA
ASSGDTEGYEQY